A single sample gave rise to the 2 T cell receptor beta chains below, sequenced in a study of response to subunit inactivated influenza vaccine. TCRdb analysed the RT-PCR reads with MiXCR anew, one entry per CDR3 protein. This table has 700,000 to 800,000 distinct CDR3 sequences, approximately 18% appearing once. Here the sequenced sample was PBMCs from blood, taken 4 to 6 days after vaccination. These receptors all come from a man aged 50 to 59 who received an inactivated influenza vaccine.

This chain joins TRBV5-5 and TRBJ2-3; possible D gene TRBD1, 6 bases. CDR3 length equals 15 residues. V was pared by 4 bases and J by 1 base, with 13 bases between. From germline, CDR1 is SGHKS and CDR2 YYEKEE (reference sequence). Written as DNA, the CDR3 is TGTGCCAGCAGCCTCCCCCGGACAGGCACAGATACGCAGTATTTT. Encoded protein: CASSLPRTGTDTQYF.

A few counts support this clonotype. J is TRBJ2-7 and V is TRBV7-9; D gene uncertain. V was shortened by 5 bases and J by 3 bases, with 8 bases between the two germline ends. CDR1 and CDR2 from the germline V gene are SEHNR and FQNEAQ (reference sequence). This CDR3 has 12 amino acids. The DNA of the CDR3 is TGTGCCAGCAGCGGACGGTTCTACGAGCAGTACTTC. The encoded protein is CASSGRFYEQYF.